Listed below are T cell receptor beta chains from one sample, sequenced in a study of shared clonotypes between healthy human individuals. Libraries were prepared by immunoSEQ multiplex PCR; TCRdb keeps only in-frame clonotypes and omits some of them. Among around 370,000 clones, 90% to 98% were seen once, and the ten largest hold approximately 0.32%. Specimen: memory CD8+ T cells sorted from blood. These receptors came from a man aged 25 to 40 in good health. Each CDR3 is given with its conserved first and last residue. D genes are given only for firm matches. Clone size is given for some rows only: seen once, a few or many times, or a class if the clone is expanded.

TRBD2	TRBV5-1	TRBJ2-2	.	CASSLGGTSGILSGELFF	TGCGCCAGCAGCTTGGGAGGGACTAGCGGGATTTTGTCCGGGGAGCTGTTTTTT
.	TRBV28	TRBJ1-5	once	CASRNYRVSQPQHF	TGTGCCAGCAGGAATTACAGGGTTAGTCAGCCCCAGCATTTT
.	TRBV27	TRBJ1-1	.	CASSFRPGIVNTEAFF	TGTGCCAGCAGTTTTAGACCCGGTATCGTAAACACTGAAGCTTTCTTT
.	TRBV5-4	TRBJ2-7	.	CASSLATGNHEQYF	TGTGCCAGCAGCTTGGCCACAGGGAACCACGAGCAGTACTTC
TRBD1	TRBV28	TRBJ2-7	.	CASSYEGQGLEQYF	TGTGCCAGCAGTTATGAGGGACAGGGTCTCGAGCAGTACTTC
.	TRBV6-1	TRBJ2-3	.	CASSGGWTFADTQYF	TGTGCCAGCAGTGGGGGGTGGACATTCGCGGATACGCAGTATTTT
.	TRBV5-1	TRBJ2-5	.	CASSLVVEETQYF	TGCGCCAGCAGCTTAGTCGTGGAAGAGACCCAGTACTTC
.	TRBV6-6	TRBJ2-7	.	CAIALGSSYEQYF	TGTGCCATCGCCTTAGGTAGCTCCTACGAGCAGTACTTC
.	TRBV28	TRBJ2-1	once	CASSSDEQFF	TGTGCCAGTTCGAGCGATGAGCAGTTCTTC
.	TRBV5-1	TRBJ2-3	once	CASSLSQSTDTQYF	TGCGCCAGCAGCTTGTCCCAGAGCACAGATACGCAGTATTTT
TRBD2	TRBV5-1	TRBJ2-2	.	CASSPRTSGNTGELFF	TGCGCCAGCAGCCCCCGGACTAGCGGAAACACCGGGGAGCTGTTTTTT
TRBD2	TRBV5-1	TRBJ2-3	.	CASSAPGTSGTDTQYF	TGCGCCAGCAGCGCCCCCGGGACTAGCGGCACAGATACGCAGTATTTT
.	TRBV10-3	TRBJ2-2	.	CATLPTGTGELFF	TGTGCCACCCTCCCGACAGGAACCGGGGAGCTGTTTTTT
.	TRBV29-1	TRBJ2-3	once	CSVERGRGTDTQYF	TGCAGCGTTGAAAGGGGACGGGGCACAGATACGCAGTATTTT
TRBD1	TRBV7-9	TRBJ1-2	.	CASSAGQGSYGYTF	TGTGCCAGCAGTGCCGGACAGGGGAGCTATGGCTACACCTTC
.	TRBV30	TRBJ2-5	.	CAWSVILGETQYF	TGTGCCTGGAGTGTAATTTTGGGGGAGACCCAGTACTTC
TRBD1	TRBV6-1	TRBJ1-2	.	CASSELGGTGGAYYGYTF	TGTGCCAGCAGTGAATTAGGGGGGACAGGGGGCGCCTATTATGGCTACACCTTC
.	TRBV9	TRBJ1-2	.	CASSVRPESYGYTF	TGTGCCAGCAGCGTAAGGCCCGAGAGTTATGGCTACACCTTC
.	TRBV7-9	TRBJ2-7	.	CASSLAVEQYF	TGTGCCAGCAGCTTAGCGGTCGAGCAGTACTTC
.	TRBV6-1	TRBJ2-7	.	CASTPGADGNYEQYF	TGTGCCAGCACTCCGGGGGCGGATGGGAACTACGAGCAGTACTTC
.	TRBV7-2	TRBJ2-4	.	CASSPRTGLAKNIQYF	TGTGCCAGCAGCCCGAGGACGGGACTAGCCAAAAACATTCAGTACTTC
.	TRBV27	TRBJ2-7	.	CTTEDNEQYF	TGCACGACGGAGGATAACGAGCAGTACTTC
TRBD2	TRBV5-6	TRBJ2-1	.	CASSLVRAGEEQFF	TGTGCCAGCAGCTTGGTTCGAGCGGGAGAGGAGCAGTTCTTC
TRBD2	TRBV7-8	TRBJ2-7	.	CASSLRGGSPYEQYF	TGTGCCAGCAGCTTAAGGGGCGGGAGTCCCTACGAGCAGTACTTC
.	TRBV5-5	TRBJ2-2	.	CASSLRGEGAGELFF	TGTGCCAGCAGCTTGCGGGGCGAGGGGGCCGGGGAGCTGTTTTTT
TRBD2	TRBV2	TRBJ2-1	.	CASSQNSGKSYNEQFF	TGTGCCAGCAGTCAGAATAGCGGGAAGTCCTACAATGAGCAGTTCTTC
.	TRBV7-8	TRBJ1-4	.	CASSPEGARNEKLFF	TGTGCCAGCAGCCCGGAAGGGGCGAGAAATGAAAAACTGTTTTTT
TRBD1	TRBV10-3	TRBJ1-3	.	CAISPGTGAGNTIYF	TGTGCCATCAGTCCCGGGACAGGGGCTGGAAACACCATATATTTT
.	TRBV6-5	TRBJ2-3	once	CASSYSRSTDTQYF	TGTGCCAGCAGTTACTCCAGGTCGACAGATACGCAGTATTTT
.	TRBV27	TRBJ2-1	.	CASSFAGTLGNEQFF	TGTGCCAGCAGTTTTGCGGGCACTCTGGGAAATGAGCAGTTCTTC
.	TRBV7-6	TRBJ2-5	.	CASSLEPLRVETQYF	TGTGCCAGCAGCTTGGAACCTCTCAGGGTGGAGACCCAGTACTTC
TRBD2	TRBV19	TRBJ2-2	.	CASSGTSGNTGELFF	TGTGCCAGTAGTGGGACTAGCGGGAACACCGGGGAGCTGTTTTTT
.	TRBV5-4	TRBJ1-1	.	CASSLLWGKNTEAFF	TGTGCCAGCAGCTTGTTATGGGGGAAGAACACTGAAGCTTTCTTT
TRBD2	TRBV5-1	TRBJ2-5	.	CASSPPGLAGTHKETQYF	TGCGCCAGCAGCCCCCCGGGACTAGCGGGCACCCATAAAGAGACCCAGTACTTC
.	TRBV30	TRBJ2-7	.	CAWSVGWGLGKSYEQYF	TGTGCCTGGAGCGTAGGATGGGGTTTAGGCAAATCCTACGAGCAGTACTTC
TRBD1	TRBV28	TRBJ2-3	.	CANRDRGTDTQYF	TGTGCCAACCGGGACAGGGGGACAGATACGCAGTATTTT
.	TRBV4-1	TRBJ2-3	.	CASSQDPADYTDTQYF	TGCGCCAGCAGCCAAGATCCAGCAGACTACACAGATACGCAGTATTTT
.	TRBV7-3	TRBJ2-1	.	CASSLTMGTWTRPYNEQFF	TGTGCCAGCAGCTTAACGATGGGGACCTGGACTCGGCCTTACAATGAGCAGTTCTTC
TRBD2	TRBV28	TRBJ2-7	.	CASSLRTSGVKYEQYF	TGTGCCAGCAGCCTCAGAACTAGCGGAGTGAAATACGAGCAGTACTTC
.	TRBV5-1	TRBJ1-1	.	CASSPSMSTEAFF	TGCGCCAGCAGCCCAAGCATGAGCACTGAAGCTTTCTTT
TRBD1	TRBV7-6	TRBJ1-5	.	CASSLAGQTRANQPQHF	TGTGCCAGCAGCTTAGCGGGACAGACACGGGCCAATCAGCCCCAGCATTTT
TRBD2	TRBV18	TRBJ2-1	.	CASSPVPGLAGGSYNEQFF	TGTGCCAGCTCACCAGTCCCGGGACTAGCGGGAGGGTCCTACAATGAGCAGTTCTTC
TRBD1	TRBV7-9	TRBJ1-2	few	CASSPGTAYGYTF	TGTGCCAGCAGCCCCGGGACAGCATATGGCTACACCTTC
TRBD2	TRBV6-1	TRBJ2-1	.	CASIAYGTIYNEQFF	TGTGCCAGCATTGCCTATGGGACTATCTACAATGAGCAGTTCTTC
.	TRBV10-2	TRBJ2-7	.	CASTSPVGREQYF	TGCGCCAGCACCTCGCCCGTAGGTCGGGAGCAGTACTTC
.	TRBV4-1	TRBJ1-4	.	CASSQGLLEKLFF	TGCGCCAGCAGCCAAGGACTTCTGGAAAAACTGTTTTTT
.	TRBV14	TRBJ2-1	once	CASSQDSYNEQFF	TGTGCCAGCAGCCAAGACTCCTACAATGAGCAGTTCTTC
.	TRBV10-3	TRBJ2-1	.	CAISEGVVLGYNEQFF	TGTGCCATCAGCGAGGGGGTAGTTTTGGGCTACAATGAGCAGTTCTTC
TRBD1	TRBV28	TRBJ2-5	.	CASRQGAGETQYF	TGTGCCAGCAGACAGGGGGCAGGAGAGACCCAGTACTTC
.	TRBV11-2	TRBJ1-4	.	CASSAQGSVELFF	TGTGCCAGCAGCGCACAGGGAAGTGTGGAACTGTTTTTT
TRBD2	TRBV4-2	TRBJ2-7	.	CASSRTSGRADEQYF	TGTGCCAGCAGCCGAACGAGCGGGAGGGCCGACGAGCAGTACTTC
TRBD1	TRBV2	TRBJ2-7	.	CASSWDRVQYF	TGTGCCAGCAGCTGGGACAGGGTCCAGTACTTC
.	TRBV20-1	TRBJ2-7	.	CSAGEYEQYF	TGCAGTGCGGGGGAGTACGAGCAGTACTTC
TRBD1	TRBV30	TRBJ2-4	once	CAWRQGANIQYF	TGTGCCTGGAGACAGGGGGCGAACATTCAGTACTTC
.	TRBV11-1	TRBJ2-7	.	CASSSPDSSYEQYF	TGTGCCAGCAGCTCCCCGGACAGCTCCTACGAGCAGTACTTC